Listed here are 26 T cell receptor beta chains from one sample, sequenced in a study of glioma-infiltrating T cells. Using RNA template, CDR3s of TCR alpha and beta were amplified with iRepertoire arm-PCR. TCRdb processed the multiplex PCR reads anew with MiXCR; each CDR3 protein has one entry. The table includes tens of thousands of distinct CDR3 sequences, roughly 40% detected once. Sequencing was done on a sample of glioma tissue, nonneoplastic brain tissue, or PBMCs (not recorded which). These receptor sequences come from a human donor with low-grade glioma or glioblastoma, undergoing nonglioma brain surgery, or in good health (not recorded which).

CDR3 coding DNA: TGTGCCAGTAGCCGAGGACTAGCGGGGGCATACAATGAGCAGTTCTTC. Amino acids: CASSRGLAGAYNEQFF. The chain employs TRBV19 and TRBJ2-1; TRBD2 aligns across 13 bases. Germline CDR1 LNHDA, CDR2 SQIVND (reference sequence). The CDR3 consists of 16 residues. V shed 6 bases and J 4 bases; nucleotides not matched to a gene: 6.

The chain couples TRBV2 to TRBJ2-2; 14 bases match TRBD2. V was pared by 5 bases and J by 6 bases, with 5 bases of the junction left unmatched. The CDR3 sequence is 16 residues long. The germline gives CDR1 SNHLY, CDR2 FYNNEI. The CDR3 loop reads CASSRRTSGGSGELFF. Written as DNA, the CDR3 is TGTGCCAGCAGTAGACGGACTAGCGGGGGGTCCGGGGAGCTGTTTTTT.

About this clonotype: Germline is not matched at one junction end, which may reflect a read error. The V and J genes are TRBV7-8 and TRBJ1-1; tentative D call: TRBD1 (6 bases). Germline CDR1 SGHVS, CDR2 FQNEAQ. The CDR3 is 15 residues long. The CDR3 sequence is CAGSLVQGINTEAFF. DNA for the CDR3: TGTGCCGGCAGCTTAGTGCAGGGGATCAACACTGAAGCCTTCTTT.

This clonotype was seen many times. The chain has TRBV7-7 and TRBJ2-3; D is unclear. Trimming pared 5 bases from V and 3 bases from J, leaving 9 bases between. CDR3 length: 13 amino acids. Looked up from germline, CDR1 is SSHAT and CDR2 is FNYEAQ (reference sequence). The CDR3 DNA reads TGTGCCAGCAGCGCCGGAGAGACAGATACGCAGTATTTT. Protein sequence: CASSAGETDTQYF.

This clonotype showed up just a few times. The limits of the CDR3 on the DNA are not certain, so only TCRdb's listed CDR3 is given. This rearrangement joins TRBV29-1 to TRBJ2-5; TRBD2, as called in the table, went unchecked against the DNA. Germline CDR1 is SQVTM and CDR2 is ANQGSEA. The CDR3 is 14 residues long, counting both termini. The CDR3: CSVGEGTSGSSAPF.

There are many counts of this clonotype. The genes are TRBV20-1 and TRBJ2-5; 7 bases line up with TRBD1. Germline values: CDR1 DFQATT, CDR2 SNEGSKA (reference sequence). The CDR3 length is 17 residues. Trimming took 0 bases from V and 3 from J; bases not matched to a gene: 13. The CDR3: CSARDPLPLQGEETQYF. For the CDR3, the DNA is TGCAGTGCTAGAGATCCTCTTCCCTTGCAGGGGGAAGAGACCCAGTACTTC.

As to this clonotype: The germline gene is not matched at one end of the junction; a read error may be the cause. The chain combines TRBV4-1 with TRBJ2-3, with D perhaps matching TRBD2 (6 bases). The germline CDR1 and CDR2 sequences are MGHRA and YSYEKL. The CDR3 extends over 14 amino acids. This CDR3 is CASSQGTSTDTHYF. CDR3 bases: TGCGCCAGCAGCCAAGGTACTAGCACAGATACGCATTATTTT.

Regarding this clonotype: Since a much larger clone is just one base distant, this may be a read error. The chain joins TRBV12-3 or TRBV12-4 to TRBJ2-6; D remains ambiguous. There are 15 residues in the CDR3. The CDR3: CVSSMINSGANVLTF. The CDR3 nucleotides are TGTGTCAGCAGTATGATTAACTCTGGGGCCAACGTCCTGACTTTC.

The rearrangement uses TRBV6-2 or TRBV6-3 and TRBJ1-5; 8 nucleotides match TRBD1. The CDR3 is made up of 14 amino acids. With V trimmed by 9 bases and J by 4 bases, 8 bases remained unmatched. Germline V gene lookup returns CDR1 MNHEY and CDR2 SVGEGT. CDR3 in amino acids: CASYGTGWNQPQHF. CDR3 sequence (DNA): TGTGCCAGTTACGGGACAGGTTGGAATCAGCCCCAGCATTTT.

This sequence joins TRBV4-1 and TRBJ1-2, with D uncertain. CDR3 length equals 15 residues. CDR1 and CDR2 from the germline V gene are MGHRA and YSYEKL. The CDR3 loop reads CVSSQVGTANYGYTF. CDR3 nucleotide sequence: TGCGTTAGCAGCCAAGTCGGAACAGCCAACTATGGCTACACCTTC.

The rearrangement links TRBV6-5 to TRBJ2-1; 10 bases line up with TRBD1. V shed 4 bases, J shed 12 bases, and the junction held 15 bases outside the gene matches. The germline V gene encodes CDR1 MNHEY and CDR2 SVGAGI. CDR3 length equals 16 residues. The CDR3 protein is CASSFRDRGSTDTQFF. The CDR3 DNA sequence: TGTGCCAGCAGTTTCCGGGACAGGGGATCAACAGATACGCAGTTCTTC.

This clonotype occurred many times. The genes are TRBV10-2 and TRBJ2-7; 12 nucleotides line up with TRBD1. V shed 7 bases and J 1 base; nucleotides not matched to a gene: 5. Germline V lookup: CDR1 WSHSY, CDR2 SAAADI. The CDR3 extends over 15 amino acids. The CDR3 protein is CASTRGQGASYEQYF. The CDR3 bases are TGCGCCAGCACTCGGGGACAGGGGGCTTCCTACGAGCAGTACTTC.

For this clonotype: A read error may explain this, as a much larger clone is one base away. The rearrangement uses TRBV3-1 and TRBJ2-7; D unresolved. The CDR3 loop spans 16 amino acids. Germline values: CDR1 LGHDT, CDR2 YNNKEL (reference sequence). This chain's CDR3 is CASSQVTHPVPYVQYF. The CDR3 DNA sequence: TGTGCCAGCAGCCAAGTTACACATCCGGTCCCCTACGTGCAGTACTTC.

The rearrangement joins TRBV20-1 to TRBJ2-1; D not resolved. The CDR3 has 16 residues. Trimming left V 4 bases short and J 10 bases short, with 26 bases between. Germline values: CDR1 DFQATT, CDR2 SNEGSKA (reference sequence). The CDR3 region is CSAIAESTDRIYEQFF. The CDR3 region has the DNA TGCAGTGCTATAGCCGAAAGTACAGATCGAATCTACGAGCAGTTCTTC.

Remarks on this clonotype: It may be a read error: a sequence one base away is much more abundant. V usage is TRBV19 and J usage is TRBJ2-2; the D gene is possibly TRBD2 (7 bases). CDR3 length: 15 amino acids. The V gene's germline CDR1 is LNHDA and CDR2 SQIVND (reference sequence). CDR3 DNA sequence: TGTGCCAGTAGCCGAGCGGGGACTTCGGAGGGGGAGCTGCTTTTT. As protein: CASSRAGTSEGELLF.

The chain has TRBV28 and TRBJ2-7; tentative D call: TRBD2 (7 bases). CDR3 size: 13 residues. Trimming pared 5 bases from V and 6 bases from J, leaving 14 bases between. Germline V lookup: CDR1 MDHEN, CDR2 SYDVKM. CDR3 in amino acids: CASSLGGASEQYF. The DNA of the CDR3 is TGTGCCAGCAGTCTAGGGGGGGCCTCCGAGCAGTACTTC.

This clonotype was detected once. The conserved phenylalanine or tryptophan normally closing the CDR3 is absent here, so this likely arose from a read error. V is TRBV15 and J is TRBJ2-3, with 10 nucleotides matching TRBD2. The CDR3 sequence is 16 residues long. The trim removed 9 bases at V and 2 bases at J, leaving 11 bases unmatched. Germline-derived CDR1 and CDR2 are LNHNV and YYDKDF (reference sequence). The chain's CDR3 is CATKLSGLADTDTQYY. The CDR3 DNA reads as TGTGCCACTAAACTATCCGGACTAGCGGACACAGATACGCAGTATTAT.

This clonotype was seen repeatedly, ten times or more. V usage is TRBV20-1 and J usage is TRBJ2-5; 7 bases fit TRBD1. Germline CDR1 is DFQATT and CDR2 is SNEGSKA (reference sequence). CDR3 length equals 12 residues. Trimming removed 6 bases from V and 1 base from J; junction bases left unmatched: 2. The CDR3 bases are TGCAGTGCGGGGACAGTCCAAGAGACCCAGTACTTC. Translation: CSAGTVQETQYF.

Details on this clonotype: An end of the junction differs from the germline gene, which may be a read error. V usage is TRBV11-2 and J usage is TRBJ1-1; D is uncertain. Germline assignment: CDR1 SGHAT and CDR2 FQNNGV. The CDR3 extends over 13 amino acids. The CDR3 DNA reads TGTGCAAGCAGCTTAGAGAGGAAGACTCAAGCTTTCTTT. Translation: CASSLERKTQAFF.

About this clonotype itself: A junction end diverges from the germline sequence, so it may reflect a read error. The chain uses TRBV4-2 and TRBJ1-2; D not resolved. Germline loops: CDR1 LGHNA, CDR2 YNFKEQ. This CDR3 is built from 15 residues. Here the CDR3 reads CASRQVPGANYGYTF. The CDR3 coding sequence is TGTGCCAGCAGACAAGTTCCAGGCGCTAACTATGGCTACACCTTC.

The chain is built from TRBV12-3 or TRBV12-4 and TRBJ2-1, with 7 bases fitting TRBD2. This CDR3 has 13 amino acids. Trimming cost V 6 bases and J 4 bases; bases outside gene matches: 3. In DNA form, the CDR3 reads TGTGCCAGCAGGGGGGGGGGGTACAATGAGCAGTTCTTC. This gives the protein CASRGGGYNEQFF.

In this sample, this clonotype turned up many times. The genes are TRBV20-1 and TRBJ1-5; D perhaps matches TRBD1 (6 bases). CDR1 is DFQATT and CDR2 is SNEGSKA in the germline V gene (reference sequence). The CDR3 sequence is 14 residues long. V lost 6 bases and J lost 5, with 17 bases in between. The CDR3 here is CSARGLAADQPQHF. The DNA of the CDR3 is TGCAGTGCCAGGGGTCTCGCGGCCGATCAGCCCCAGCATTTT.

At least ten counts were recorded for this clonotype. V and J are TRBV10-3 and TRBJ1-1; possibly TRBD1 for D (5 bases). Trimming stripped 9 bases from V and 5 bases from J, with 10 bases between. The CDR3 length is 11 residues. The germline CDR1 and CDR2 sequences are ENHRY and SYGVKD. The CDR3 DNA is TGTGCCATGGGGGGAGGGACTGAAGCTTTCTTT. Its translation: CAMGGGTEAFF.

This clonotype was seen ten or more times. This chain links TRBV7-2 with TRBJ1-2; TRBD1 matches 7 bases. Trimming removed 0 bases from V and 4 bases from J; junction bases left unmatched: 8. The length of the CDR3 is 16 residues. The germline V gene has CDR1 SGHTA and CDR2 FQGNSA. The DNA for the CDR3 is TGTGCCAGCAGCTTAGCCAGTGGGACAGAAATCTATGGCTACACCTTC. This sequence encodes CASSLASGTEIYGYTF.

Notes on this clonotype: Possible read error: a much larger clone is one base away. The chain employs TRBV7-3 and TRBJ2-1; a weak D match, TRBD2 (6 bases). CDR3 length: 19 amino acids. Germline CDR1 is SGHTA and CDR2 is FQGTGA. The V gene lost 2 bases and the J gene lost 11 bases, with 31 bases spanning the gap. CDR3 nucleotides: TGTGCCAGCAGCTTAGGAGGGAGGCGACACTTATCTCTCGGGAATAAGCAGTTCTTC. Amino acid sequence: CASSLGGRRHLSLGNKQFF.

This clonotype was counted ten times or more. The V and J genes are TRBV5-4 and TRBJ2-7; 8 bases are a match to TRBD1. V lost 4 bases, J lost 3 bases, and 6 bases stayed unmatched. Germline CDR1 is SGHNT and CDR2 is YYREEE (reference sequence). The CDR3 length is 14 residues. CDR3 loop: CASSRTGSGYEQYF. The CDR3, as DNA: TGTGCCAGCAGCCGGACAGGGAGCGGCTACGAGCAGTACTTC.